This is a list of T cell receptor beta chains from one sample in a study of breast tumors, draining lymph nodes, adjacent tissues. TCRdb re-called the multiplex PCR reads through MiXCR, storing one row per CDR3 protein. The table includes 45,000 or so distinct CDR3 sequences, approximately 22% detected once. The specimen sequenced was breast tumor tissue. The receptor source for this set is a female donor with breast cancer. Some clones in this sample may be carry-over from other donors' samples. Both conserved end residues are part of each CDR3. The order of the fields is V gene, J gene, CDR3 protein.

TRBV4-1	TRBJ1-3	CASSQDPAGRPGNTIYF
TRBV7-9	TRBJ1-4	CASSLAGQNEKLFF
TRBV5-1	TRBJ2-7	CASSSDSRTYEQYF
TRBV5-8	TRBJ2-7	CASSPGLAGSYEQYF
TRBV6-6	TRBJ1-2	CASRTRTGRYGYTF
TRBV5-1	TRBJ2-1	CASSINRGINGEQFF
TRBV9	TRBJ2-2	CASSPAGIGYEQYFGPGTRELFF
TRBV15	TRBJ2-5	CATSSQGLAGRETQYF
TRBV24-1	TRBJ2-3	CATSDLAGGGTDTQYF
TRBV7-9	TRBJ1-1	CASSPQGMNTEAFF
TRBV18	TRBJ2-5	CASSPEDRSVQETQYF
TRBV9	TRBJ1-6	CASSVGGQPNSPLHF
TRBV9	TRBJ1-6	CASSVGSQVDSALHF
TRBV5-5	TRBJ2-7	CASSQAGTAPYEQYF
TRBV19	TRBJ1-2	CASSMKTGGVYGYTF
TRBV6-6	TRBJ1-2	CASSPWTPSLWGYTF
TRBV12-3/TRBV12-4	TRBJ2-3	CASSLTGGAQYF
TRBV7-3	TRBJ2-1	CASSRDRTSYNEQFF
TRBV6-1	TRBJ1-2	CASGGGRGRGYGYTF
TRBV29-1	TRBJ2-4	CSVAGTVGGIQYF
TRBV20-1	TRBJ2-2	CSASPGRTYGELFF
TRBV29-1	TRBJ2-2	CSVLTRVNTGELFF
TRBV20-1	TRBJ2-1	CSARDQASGDYNEQFF
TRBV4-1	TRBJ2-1	CASSQERGGNEQFF
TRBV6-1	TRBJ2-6	CASSGDSSGANVLTF
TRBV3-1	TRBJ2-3	CASSLDGGSTDTQYF
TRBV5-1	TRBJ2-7	CASSSPDRASYEQYF
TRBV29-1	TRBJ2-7	CSVVTYEQYF
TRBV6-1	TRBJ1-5	CASQQVLNSNQPQHF
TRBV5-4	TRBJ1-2	CASSLRDRGDYGYTF
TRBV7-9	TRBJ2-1	CASSLISGGKFF
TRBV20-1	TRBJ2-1	CSARDLTGEWEQFF
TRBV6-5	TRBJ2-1	CASSRGQTYNEQFF
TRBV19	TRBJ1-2	CASTGRQGYGYTF
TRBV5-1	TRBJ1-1	CASSKTVTGDTEAFF
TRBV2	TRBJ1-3	CASSEVLGFGGNTIYF
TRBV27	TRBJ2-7	CASSFRDSRYEQYF
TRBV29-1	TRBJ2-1	CSYRTGDLLQFF
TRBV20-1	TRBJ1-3	CSAPTESSGNTIYF
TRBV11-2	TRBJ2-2	CASSLGLVVAGELFF
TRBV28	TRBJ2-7	CASTPGQGSWEQYF